The TCR beta chain described here comes from a study of beta chain features in type 1 diabetes. The CDR3 is made up of 15 amino acids. V lost 6 bases and J lost 0, with 12 bases in between. Germline CDR1 and CDR2: SGHTA and FQGTGA. Turning to this clone: Its cognate antigen is unknown.

Every isolated RNA sample was fully reverse transcribed, so sequencing captured expressed TCRB transcripts. Profiling relied on immunoSEQ multiplex PCR, and the TCRdb table lists in-frame clones only, not all of them. The data contain 50,000 or so clones, just under 45% of them seen just once; the ten biggest clones take up roughly 0.13%. Overall study findings and caveats: Researchers cautioned that cDNA sequencing could over-represent cells with high TCR expression. Among patients, naive, central memory and Treg TCRB repertoires appeared more similar than among healthy donors. Within each of all four CD4+ subsets, Type 1 diabetes patients had TCRB CDR3s that were moderately but significantly shorter.

Specimen: stem cell memory CD4+ T cells from blood. The chain recombines TRBV7-3 with TRBJ2-1, with D maybe TRBD2 (5 bases). The sequence derives from a man aged 25 to 45 with type 1 diabetes. The CDR3 nucleotides read TGTGCCAGCAGTTTTCGGAGGAGCTCCTACAATGAGCAGTTCTTC. Translating gives CASSFRRSSYNEQFF.